This is a list of T cell receptor beta chains from one sample in a study of technical replicates of blood from a handful of donors. Assay: immunoSEQ multiplex PCR; the TCRdb copy retains only in-frame clones and omits some. The sample contains approximately 100,000 clones, roughly 95% of which appear only once. The sample consisted of T cells isolated from PBMCs. Receptors were obtained from a human donor in good health. Each CDR3 is given with its conserved first and last residue. The order of the fields is J gene, CDR3 length, V gene, D gene, clone size, CDR3 protein, CDR3 DNA. A D gene is named only where the DNA matches it firmly. Not all rows give a size; the values are once, few, many and, for expanded clones, a class.

>TRBJ1-2|13|TRBV7-6|.|.
CASSFPGGYGYTF
TGTGCCAGCAGCTTTCCGGGAGGCTATGGCTACACCTTC
>TRBJ2-5|17|TRBV28|TRBD1|once
CASSYYGTGTTSETQYF
TGTGCCAGCAGTTACTATGGGACAGGGACGACTTCAGAGACCCAGTACTTC
>TRBJ2-1|16|TRBV28|TRBD1|.
CASSRRTGSSYNEQFF
TGTGCCAGCAGTCGACGGACAGGGAGCTCCTACAATGAGCAGTTCTTC
>TRBJ2-7|15|TRBV7-2|.|.
CASSLDLAGAYEQYF
TGTGCCAGCAGCTTAGATCTGGCAGGGGCCTACGAGCAGTACTTC
>TRBJ2-1|15|TRBV10-1|TRBD1|.
CASSGPGQPYNEQFF
TGCGCCAGCAGCGGACCGGGACAGCCCTACAATGAGCAGTTCTTC
>TRBJ2-1|15|TRBV4-1|.|.
CASSPITGSYNEQFF
TGCGCCAGCAGCCCCATCACCGGCTCCTACAATGAGCAGTTCTTC
>TRBJ1-3|16|TRBV7-6|TRBD1|.
CASRRTGEGSGNTIYF
TGTGCCAGCCGGAGGACAGGGGAAGGCTCTGGAAACACCATATATTTT
>TRBJ2-3|15|TRBV5-1|.|.
CASYGLPSGTDTQYF
TGCGCCAGCTATGGATTGCCTAGCGGCACAGATACGCAGTATTTT
>TRBJ2-7|13|TRBV28|TRBD1|.
CASSPGQGDEQYF
TGTGCCAGCAGCCCAGGACAGGGCGACGAGCAGTACTTC
>TRBJ1-3|17|TRBV15|.|.
CATSRDRGRSSGNTIYF
TGTGCCACCAGCAGAGATAGGGGCCGTAGCTCTGGAAACACCATATATTTT
>TRBJ1-1|13|TRBV2|.|.
CASRLKSGSEAFF
TGTGCCAGCAGACTTAAGTCGGGGAGTGAAGCTTTCTTT
>TRBJ2-1|10|TRBV20-1|.|once
CSARVQGVFF
TGCAGTGCTAGAGTACAGGGAGTGTTCTTC
>TRBJ2-4|18|TRBV21-1|.|.
CASSKGSTGDIAKNIQYF
TGTGCCAGCAGCAAGGGTTCTACAGGAGACATAGCCAAAAACATTCAGTACTTC
>TRBJ2-2|14|TRBV5-1|.|.
CASSVDTNTGELFF
TGCGCCAGCAGCGTGGACACGAACACCGGGGAGCTGTTTTTT
>TRBJ2-1|16|TRBV5-1|TRBD2|.
CASSLAASGGTNEQFF
TGCGCCAGCAGCTTGGCCGCAAGCGGGGGGACCAATGAGCAGTTCTTC
>TRBJ2-4|15|TRBV19|.|.
CASSLYGLAKNIQYF
TGTGCCAGTAGTCTCTATGGGCTGGCCAAAAACATTCAGTACTTC
>TRBJ1-4|16|TRBV7-9|.|.
CASSFGLKAGNEKLFF
TGTGCCAGCAGCTTTGGGTTGAAGGCAGGAAATGAAAAACTGTTTTTT
>TRBJ1-2|14|TRBV6-1|.|.
CAGSTGRSNYGYTF
TGTGCCGGGTCTACAGGGAGATCTAACTATGGCTACACCTTC
>TRBJ1-5|16|TRBV12-5|.|.
CASGLDLRQANQPQHF
TGTGCTAGTGGTTTGGATTTACGACAGGCCAATCAGCCCCAGCATTTT
>TRBJ2-7|11|TRBV30|.|.
CAWSVLNEQYF
TGTGCCTGGAGTGTACTGAACGAGCAGTACTTC
>TRBJ1-3|14|TRBV25-1|.|.
CASSEGLSGNTIYF
TGTGCCAGCAGTGAGGGACTTTCTGGAAACACCATATATTTT
>TRBJ2-1|14|TRBV27|TRBD1|.
CASRPGQGRNEQFF
TGTGCCAGCAGGCCGGGACAGGGAAGGAATGAGCAGTTCTTC
>TRBJ2-3|16|TRBV15|TRBD1|once
CATSGWDRGSTDTQYF
TGTGCCACCAGCGGATGGGACAGGGGAAGTACAGATACGCAGTATTTT
>TRBJ1-5|13|TRBV2|.|.
CASRGQANQPQHF
TGTGCCAGCAGAGGTCAGGCCAATCAGCCCCAGCATTTT
>TRBJ1-2|14|TRBV11-3|.|.
CASSLTRSNYGYTF
TGTGCCAGCAGCTTAACGAGATCTAACTATGGCTACACCTTC
>TRBJ2-7|17|TRBV5-6|TRBD1|.
CASSLGQGTWWFYEQYF
TGTGCCAGCAGCTTAGGACAGGGGACGTGGTGGTTCTACGAGCAGTACTTC
>TRBJ1-6|13|TRBV2|TRBD1|.
CASIRQGYSPLHF
TGTGCCAGCATCCGACAGGGGTATTCACCCCTCCACTTT
>TRBJ2-1|18|TRBV27|.|.
CASSLSDFLGTTYNEQFF
TGTGCCAGCAGCCTATCAGACTTCTTGGGTACTACCTACAATGAGCAGTTCTTC
>TRBJ1-5|15|TRBV6-5|TRBD1|.
CASSIGTALNQPQHF
TGTGCCAGCAGCATAGGGACAGCCCTCAATCAGCCCCAGCATTTT
>TRBJ2-3|15|TRBV5-1|TRBD2|.
CASTGLAGGGDTQYF
TGCGCCAGCACCGGACTAGCGGGGGGGGGAGATACGCAGTATTTT
>TRBJ2-5|12|TRBV5-1|.|.
CASSWNGETQYF
TGCGCCAGCAGCTGGAACGGGGAGACCCAGTACTTC
>TRBJ2-7|13|TRBV27|.|.
CASSLGQFYEQYF
TGTGCCAGCAGTCTAGGACAGTTCTACGAGCAGTACTTC
>TRBJ1-1|15|TRBV6-5|.|.
CASSSLTGIRTEAFF
TGTGCCAGCAGTTCACTTACGGGGATTCGCACTGAAGCTTTCTTT
>TRBJ1-1|14|TRBV7-2|.|.
CASSRVQKNTEAFF
TGTGCCAGCAGCCGAGTACAGAAGAACACTGAAGCTTTCTTT
>TRBJ2-5|16|TRBV6-5|TRBD1|.
CASSYRRTGPRETQYF
TGTGCCAGCAGTTACCGAAGGACAGGGCCGCGGGAGACCCAGTACTTC
>TRBJ1-2|14|TRBV7-6|TRBD1|.
CASSQRGQNYGYTF
TGTGCCAGCAGCCAGAGGGGGCAGAACTATGGCTACACCTTC
>TRBJ2-5|19|TRBV21-1|.|.
CASSKIPGQPFRSRETQYF
TGTGCCAGCAGCAAAATCCCCGGACAGCCCTTCAGGTCCAGGGAGACCCAGTACTTC
>TRBJ1-2|15|TRBV15|.|.
CATSSGWQLNYGYTF
TGTGCCACCAGCTCCGGGTGGCAATTAAACTATGGCTACACCTTC
>TRBJ2-7|16|TRBV30|TRBD2|.
CAWRPPGLAGAYEQYF
TGTGCCTGGAGGCCCCCAGGACTAGCGGGGGCATACGAGCAGTACTTC
>TRBJ2-7|16|TRBV5-1|TRBD1|once
CASSLSSGQGLHEQYF
TGCGCCAGCAGCTTGAGTTCGGGACAGGGGCTCCACGAGCAGTACTTC
>TRBJ2-1|14|TRBV27|.|.
CASSLTSSYNEQFF
TGTGCCAGCAGTTTAACCAGCTCCTACAATGAGCAGTTCTTC
>TRBJ1-5|14|TRBV9|.|.
CASSEANSNQPQHF
TGTGCCAGCAGCGAAGCAAATAGCAATCAGCCCCAGCATTTT
>TRBJ1-2|13|TRBV28|.|.
CATDKGVSDGYTF
TGTGCCACCGACAAGGGAGTATCCGATGGCTACACCTTC
>TRBJ2-3|13|TRBV27|.|once
CASNTGDTDTQYF
TGTGCCAGCAACACCGGGGATACAGATACGCAGTATTTT
>TRBJ2-7|14|TRBV7-9|.|once
CASTPVQGYYEQYF
TGTGCCAGCACCCCGGTACAGGGTTACTACGAGCAGTACTTC
>TRBJ2-1|12|TRBV2|.|.
CARSSSYNEQFF
TGTGCCAGGTCCAGCTCCTACAATGAGCAGTTCTTC